The 17 T cell receptor beta chains reported below all come from one sample, sequenced in a study of OX40 agonist ivuxolimab in advanced cancers. Measured with immunoSEQ multiplex PCR; TCRdb has only the in-frame clones, and not every one. The table includes about 80,000 clones, around nine tenths detected once. The sequences come from CD4+ or CD8+ T cells sorted from blood, collected in a trial of the OX40 agonist ivuxolimab. Receptors were obtained from an adult with an advanced solid tumor such as melanoma, head and neck, liver or kidney cancer.

The chain couples TRBV19 to TRBJ2-7; D may be TRBD1 (6 bases). Germline V gene data show CDR1 as LNHDA and CDR2 as SQIVND (reference sequence). Trimming pared 7 bases from V and 3 bases from J, leaving 7 bases between. CDR3 length: 11 residues. The CDR3 loop is CASKGVYEQYF. The CDR3 nucleotides are TGTGCCAGTAAGGGGGTCTACGAGCAGTACTTC. Using reference TRBV19 and TRBJ2-7 for the parts outside the CDR3, the full variable domain is DGGITQSPKYLFRKEGQNVTLSCEQNLNHDAMYWYRQDPGQGLRLIYYSQIVNDFQKGDIAEGYSVSREKKESFPLTVTSAQKNPTAFYLCASKGVYEQYFGPGTRLTVT.

The chain has TRBV15 and TRBJ2-6; D perhaps matches TRBD2 (5 bases). The V gene's germline CDR1 is LNHNV and CDR2 YYDKDF (reference sequence). V lost 0 bases and J 0 bases, leaving 6 bases between the germline ends. The CDR3 is made up of 16 amino acids. The CDR3 nucleotides are TGTGCCACCAGCAGAGACGGAGGCTCTGGGGCCAACGTCCTGACTTTC. Its translation is CATSRDGGSGANVLTF.

The chain has TRBV10-3 and TRBJ1-4; D uncertain. This CDR3 has 12 amino acids. Germline loops: CDR1 ENHRY, CDR2 SYGVKD. Trimming left V 2 bases short and J 4 bases short, with 2 bases between. CDR3 DNA: TGTGCCATCAGTGAGGGTAATGAAAAACTGTTTTTT. Amino acid sequence: CAISEGNEKLFF.

The V and J genes are TRBV19 and TRBJ1-1; 7 bases match TRBD1. The CDR3 length is 14 residues. J gave up 1 base and V 5 bases, and 4 bases lay outside the gene matches. CDR1 is LNHDA, CDR2 SQIVND, per germline (reference sequence). CDR3 in amino acids: CASSPRDRNTEAFF. As DNA, the CDR3 is TGTGCCAGTAGTCCAAGGGACAGGAACACTGAAGCTTTCTTT.

This chain uses TRBV5-5 with TRBJ2-7; 10 positions match TRBD1. The V segment lost 4 bases and the J segment 6 bases; nucleotides outside the gene matches: 10. Germline values: CDR1 SGHKS, CDR2 YYEKEE (reference sequence). This CDR3 spans 15 amino acids. The CDR3 DNA is TGTGCCAGCAGCCCTCGGGGGACAGGGGTCGTCGAGCAGTACTTC. Translated: CASSPRGTGVVEQYF.

CDR3 protein: CASSRRTGRNYEQYF. The CDR3 coding sequence is TGTGCCAGCTCAAGACGGACAGGGCGGAACTACGAGCAGTACTTC. The rearrangement joins TRBV18 to TRBJ2-7; 8 bases are shared with TRBD1. V lost 5 bases, J lost 3 bases, and 9 bases stayed unmatched. Germline loops: CDR1 KGHSH, CDR2 LQKENI. The CDR3 runs 15 residues.

This chain joins TRBV6-1 and TRBJ1-2, with TRBD1 as a possible D gene (5 bases). The CDR3 has 15 residues. Trimming took 2 bases from V and 2 from J, leaving 12 bases between them. Germline loops: CDR1 MNHNS, CDR2 SASEGT. The CDR3 loop reads CASSESRTPNYGYTF. The CDR3 coding sequence is TGTGCCAGCAGTGAATCTAGGACACCGAACTATGGCTACACCTTC.

The J gene is TRBJ1-3, the V gene TRBV7-9; a possible D gene is TRBD1 (5 bases). CDR1 and CDR2 from the germline V gene are SEHNR and FQNEAQ (reference sequence). This CDR3 has 15 residues. Deletions cut 4 bases from V and 0 bases from J, with 10 bases between. Here the CDR3 reads CASSSRGYSGNTIYF. CDR3 DNA: TGTGCCAGCAGCTCCCGGGGCTACTCTGGAAACACCATATATTTT.

The V call is TRBV6-1, the J call TRBJ1-4; no definite D call. This CDR3 contains 14 residues. Germline assignment: CDR1 MNHNS and CDR2 SASEGT. V gave up 7 bases and J gave up 8 bases, with 17 bases separating them. CDR3: CASKKEATGEKLFF. For the CDR3, the DNA is TGTGCCAGCAAGAAGGAGGCGACGGGGGAAAAACTGTTTTTT.

This chain connects TRBV19 to TRBJ2-7, with no clear D. Germline CDR1 is LNHDA and CDR2 is SQIVND (reference sequence). The length of the CDR3 is 13 residues. Trimming stripped 5 bases from V and 6 bases from J, with 14 bases between. The chain's CDR3 is CASSASKGFEQYF. The CDR3 DNA sequence: TGTGCCAGTAGTGCATCAAAAGGGTTCGAGCAGTACTTC. Full variable domain (rest looked up from reference TRBV19 and TRBJ2-7): DGGITQSPKYLFRKEGQNVTLSCEQNLNHDAMYWYRQDPGQGLRLIYYSQIVNDFQKGDIAEGYSVSREKKESFPLTVTSAQKNPTAFYLCASSASKGFEQYFGPGTRLTVT.

The V and J genes are TRBV27 and TRBJ1-2, with 11 bases identical to TRBD1. This CDR3 is built from 16 residues. V shed 5 bases, J shed 6 bases, and the junction held 11 bases outside the gene matches. Per germline, CDR1 MNHEY and CDR2 SMNVEV (reference sequence). The CDR3 DNA follows: TGTGCCAGCAGTACTTACTTGGGACAGGGGGGCGATGGCTACACCTTC. Its protein is CASSTYLGQGGDGYTF.

J is TRBJ2-7 and V is TRBV2; D not resolved. The CDR3 length is 13 residues. The germline CDR1 and CDR2 sequences are SNHLY and FYNNEI. Trimming took off 6 bases at V and 3 bases at J, with 12 bases between the two ends. CDR3 sequence (DNA): TGTGCCAGCAGAGGCGACCTAAGCTACGAGCAGTACTTC. Protein: CASRGDLSYEQYF.

The V and J genes are TRBV4-1 and TRBJ2-3; TRBD1 aligns across 11 bases. This CDR3 spans 16 amino acids. V dropped 4 bases and J dropped 5; count of bases not matched to a gene: 8. Germline CDR1 MGHRA, CDR2 YSYEKL. CDR3 in amino acids: CASSPLDRGLGDTQYF. The CDR3 region has the DNA TGCGCCAGCAGCCCCCTGGACAGGGGGCTGGGAGATACGCAGTATTTT.

The chain employs TRBV28 and TRBJ1-1; D may be TRBD1 (5 bases). Germline values: CDR1 MDHEN, CDR2 SYDVKM. CDR3 length equals 16 residues. The germline V and J ends were trimmed by 6 bases and 4 bases, with 21 bases remaining between them. The CDR3 DNA is TGTGCCAGCAGCTCTAATCACCAGGGCTGGGGCACTGAAGCTTTCTTT. This encodes CASSSNHQGWGTEAFF. Full variable domain (missing parts from reference TRBV28 and TRBJ1-1): DVKVTQSSRYLVKRTGEKVFLECVQDMDHENMFWYRQDPGLGLRLIYFSYDVKMKEKGDIPEGYSVSREKKERFSLILESASTNQTSMYLCASSSNHQGWGTEAFFGQGTRLTVV.

This chain joins TRBV6-1 and TRBJ2-3; the match to TRBD2 covers 10 bases. V trimming: 6 bases; J trimming: 4 bases; junction bases outside the gene matches: 4. The CDR3 runs 14 residues. Germline CDR1 reads MNHNS; CDR2 reads SASEGT. CDR3 sequence (DNA): TGTGCCAGCAGCAGCCTAGCGGGGGCAGATACGCAGTATTTT. Translation: CASSSLAGADTQYF.

This chain connects TRBV27 to TRBJ2-5; no definite D call. Trimming shortened V by 0 bases and J by 0 bases, and 14 bases separated the two germline ends. The CDR3 sequence is 17 residues long. Germline lookup yields CDR1 MNHEY and CDR2 SMNVEV (reference sequence). CDR3 sequence: CASSLSLRFRDQETQYF. The CDR3, as DNA: TGTGCCAGCAGTTTATCCCTCAGGTTCCGAGACCAAGAGACCCAGTACTTC.

J is TRBJ1-5 and V is TRBV7-9; 10 bases line up with TRBD1. V was clipped by 3 bases and J by 6 bases; unmatched bases: 5. This CDR3 spans 15 amino acids. CDR1 and CDR2 (germline): SEHNR, FQNEAQ (reference sequence). CDR3 sequence reads: CASSLGQGLTQPQHF. DNA for the CDR3: TGTGCCAGCAGCTTGGGACAGGGGCTAACTCAGCCCCAGCATTTT. The complete variable domain, with remaining parts taken from reference TRBV7-9 and TRBJ1-5, reads DTGVSQNPRHKITKRGQNVTFRCDPISEHNRLYWYRQTLGQGPEFLTYFQNEAQLEKSRLLSDRFSAERPKGSFSTLEIQRTEQGDSAMYLCASSLGQGLTQPQHFGDGTRLSIL.